The 28 T cell receptor beta chains below come from one sample, sequenced in a study of ipilimumab plus nivolumab after autologous stem cell transplantation. Sequenced by immunoSEQ multiplex PCR; TCRdb stores in-frame clones only, minus some. The sample carries over 8,000 clones, around 84% recorded once. The sequencing here drew on PBMCs, taken in a trial of ipilimumab plus nivolumab as post-transplant consolidation. The receptors come from a male donor with diffuse large B-cell lymphoma.

A note on this clone: The sample holds other DNA sequences that translate to the same CDR3. The rearrangement uses TRBV7-9 and TRBJ2-5; 8 bases align to TRBD2. The CDR3 sequence is 14 residues long. Per germline, CDR1 SEHNR and CDR2 FQNEAQ (reference sequence). V lost 5 bases and J lost 3; bases outside the gene matches: 5. The CDR3 sequence: CASSISGGKETQYF. The CDR3 DNA follows: TGTGCCAGCAGCATAAGCGGGGGAAAAGAGACCCAGTACTTC.

This clone was seen a handful of times. The chain is built from TRBV28 and TRBJ1-4; D is unresolved. The CDR3 is 15 amino acids. The V gene lost 4 bases and the J gene lost 5 bases, with 14 bases spanning the gap. Per the germline V gene, CDR1 is MDHEN and CDR2 is SYDVKM. The CDR3: CASSSIDAWNEKLFF. As DNA, the CDR3 is TGTGCCAGCAGTTCCATTGATGCCTGGAATGAAAAACTGTTTTTT.

In its sample, this clone was seen once. V usage is TRBV5-1 and J usage is TRBJ2-5; a weak D match, TRBD1 (6 bases). CDR1 is SGHRS and CDR2 is YFSETQ in the germline V gene. CDR3 length equals 14 residues. V was cut by 4 bases and J by 0 bases, with 10 bases left in between. CDR3 sequence (DNA): TGCGCCAGCAGCGGAACAGGGTACCAAGAGACCCAGTACTTC. It codes for CASSGTGYQETQYF.

The genes are TRBV15 and TRBJ2-3; tentative D call: TRBD2 (6 bases). There are 15 residues in the CDR3. Trimming removed 5 bases from V and 5 bases from J, with 17 bases in between. CDR1 and CDR2 (germline): LNHNV, YYDKDF (reference sequence). The CDR3 nucleotides read TGTGCCACCAGCCCCCGGGGAGGTTGGCAAGATACGCAGTATTTT. This encodes CATSPRGGWQDTQYF.

This clone was seen only once. The chain links TRBV6-4 to TRBJ2-5; D unresolved. Near its end, the DNA agrees better with TRBJ2-7, so the J call may be wrong. Germline V gene lookup returns CDR1 MRHNA and CDR2 SNTAGT. The CDR3 is made up of 16 amino acids. In DNA form, the CDR3 reads TGTGCCAGCAGTGGGCGAACGAATCTGAGCTCCTACGAGCAGTACTTC. Residues: CASSGRTNLSSYEQYF.

The chain carries TRBV6-6 and TRBJ1-4; D gene uncertain. CDR1 is MNHNY and CDR2 is SVGAGI in the germline V gene (reference sequence). V gave up 5 bases and J gave up 7 bases, with 20 bases separating them. The CDR3 is made up of 16 amino acids. CDR3 region: CASSQEFWALVEKLFF. CDR3 sequence (DNA): TGTGCCAGCAGTCAGGAGTTTTGGGCGCTTGTTGAAAAACTGTTTTTT.

The CDR3 bases are TGTGCCAGCAGCTTGTTTGCAGGTCTCGATGAGCAGTTCTTC. Its protein is CASSLFAGLDEQFF. This chain uses TRBV5-6 with TRBJ2-1; D call uncertain. The V end lost 1 base, the J end lost 8 bases, and 13 bases lay between the germline ends. CDR1 SGHDT and CDR2 YYEEEE come from the germline V gene. The CDR3 is made up of 14 amino acids.

The V gene is TRBV10-3, the J gene TRBJ2-7; D is undetermined. The CDR3 spans 11 residues. Trimming shortened V by 0 bases and J by 6 bases, and 3 bases separated the two germline ends. The germline V gene encodes CDR1 ENHRY and CDR2 SYGVKD. CDR3 in DNA: TGTGCCATCAGTGAGTCGGTCGAGCAGTACTTC. The encoded protein is CAISESVEQYF.

The V gene is TRBV10-1, the J gene TRBJ1-4, with D hard to call. The V end lost 10 bases, the J end lost 3 bases, and 24 bases lay between the germline ends. CDR1 and CDR2 (germline): WNHNN, SYGVQD (reference sequence). CDR3 length equals 17 residues. The CDR3, as DNA: TGCGCCATACCGGTAGCCGGGCCCCAGGAGCCTAATGAAAAACTGTTTTTT. Translating it yields CAIPVAGPQEPNEKLFF.

The gene calls are TRBV12-2 and TRBJ2-3; the table's D call of TRBD2 was not tested on the DNA. TRBV12-2 is reported as a pseudogene. CDR3 size: 19 residues. The CDR3 loop is CASRLGGVGGGGNTDTQYF. In nucleotides, the CDR3 is TGTGCAAGTCGCTTAGGTGGGGTTGGGGGCGGGGGCAACACAGATACGCAGTATTTT.

The chain has TRBV10-1 and TRBJ2-1, with 10 bases fitting TRBD1. V shed 10 bases, J shed 5 bases, and the junction held 5 bases outside the gene matches. The CDR3 extends over 13 amino acids. Germline V CDR1 and CDR2: WNHNN, SYGVQD (reference sequence). CDR3 sequence: CATRDRGNNEQFF. CDR3 sequence (DNA): TGCGCCACCAGGGACAGGGGAAACAATGAGCAGTTCTTC.

CDR3 DNA: TGTGCCAGCAGCACCCGACAGGGTGATGGCTACACCTTC. Its protein is CASSTRQGDGYTF. The J gene is TRBJ1-2, the V gene TRBV9; 7 bases align to TRBD1. This CDR3 spans 13 amino acids. Germline V gene lookup returns CDR1 SGDLS and CDR2 YYNGEE. Unmatched junction bases numbered 6, after V lost 4 bases and J lost 6 bases.

The chain links TRBV9 to TRBJ2-3; 8 bases match TRBD2. This CDR3 region has 21 residues. Per germline, CDR1 SGDLS and CDR2 YYNGEE. Trimming cost V 2 bases and J 1 base; bases outside gene matches: 21. The CDR3 is CASSVSPWGIAGFSGTDTQYF. CDR3 DNA: TGTGCCAGCAGCGTCTCCCCCTGGGGGATAGCGGGGTTCTCTGGCACAGATACGCAGTATTTT.

The chain carries TRBV7-9 and TRBJ1-2; 7 bases fit TRBD1. The ends lost 0 bases at V and 4 bases at J; junction bases unmatched: 8. Germline V CDR1 and CDR2: SEHNR, FQNEAQ (reference sequence). This CDR3 has 16 amino acids. The CDR3 is CASSLAGSGTAYGYTF. The CDR3 bases are TGTGCCAGCAGCTTAGCCGGGTCAGGGACAGCCTATGGCTACACCTTC. The full variable domain, completed using reference TRBV7-9 and TRBJ1-2, is DTGVSQNPRHKITKRGQNVTFRCDPISEHNRLYWYRQTLGQGPEFLTYFQNEAQLEKSRLLSDRFSAERPKGSFSTLEIQRTEQGDSAMYLCASSLAGSGTAYGYTFGSGTRLTVV.

The V gene is TRBV2, the J gene TRBJ1-5; the D is unclear. The CDR3 consists of 13 residues. Trimming left V 4 bases short and J 6 bases short, with 10 bases between. CDR1 SNHLY and CDR2 FYNNEI come from the germline V gene. CDR3 nucleotide sequence: TGTGCCAGCAGTGTCGAGGGAATTCAGCCCCAGCATTTT. It yields the protein CASSVEGIQPQHF.

This chain connects TRBV7-2 to TRBJ2-3; 8 positions agree with TRBD1. The germline V gene has CDR1 SGHTA and CDR2 FQGNSA. This CDR3 has 14 amino acids. Trimming at V came to 8 bases and at J to 2 bases, leaving 6 bases not matched to a gene. CDR3: CASSRTGPTDTQYF. As DNA, the CDR3 is TGTGCCAGCTCCCGGACAGGGCCCACAGATACGCAGTATTTT.

The V and J genes are TRBV9 and TRBJ1-2; maybe TRBD1 (5 bases). V dropped 0 bases and J dropped 4 bases, with 13 bases sitting between them. The CDR3 sequence is 15 residues long. Germline-derived CDR1 and CDR2 are SGDLS and YYNGEE. DNA of the CDR3: TGTGCCAGCAGCGTAGAGGGGTCCCTAGGCTATGGCTACACCTTC. This translates into CASSVEGSLGYGYTF. Variable domain in full (rest from reference TRBV9 and TRBJ1-2): DSGVTQTPKHLITATGQRVTLRCSPRSGDLSVYWYQQSLDQGLQFLIQYYNGEERAKGNILERFSAQQFPDLHSELNLSSLELGDSALYFCASSVEGSLGYGYTFGSGTRLTVV.

V usage is TRBV9 and J usage is TRBJ1-1; D uncertain. The CDR3 is 13 residues long. The V end lost 3 bases, the J end lost 11 bases, and 17 bases lay between the germline ends. Germline CDR1 and CDR2: SGDLS and YYNGEE. CDR3 region: CASSAHDASGAFF. DNA for the CDR3: TGTGCCAGCAGCGCCCACGACGCCTCGGGGGCTTTCTTT.

This clone was observed a handful of times. This chain connects TRBV28 to TRBJ2-2, with D possibly matching TRBD1 (5 bases). V shed 7 bases and J shed 5 bases, with 14 bases lying between them. Germline V gene data show CDR1 as MDHEN and CDR2 as SYDVKM. The CDR3 length is 14 residues. CDR3 sequence (DNA): TGTGCCAGCATCGCGCAGGGCGGAACCGGGGAGCTGTTTTTT. Protein product: CASIAQGGTGELFF. The full variable domain, completed using reference TRBV28 and TRBJ2-2, is DVKVTQSSRYLVKRTGEKVFLECVQDMDHENMFWYRQDPGLGLRLIYFSYDVKMKEKGDIPEGYSVSREKKERFSLILESASTNQTSMYLCASIAQGGTGELFFGEGSRLTVL.

This CDR3 is CASSVHRTSGETDTQYF. For the CDR3, the DNA is TGTGCCAGCAGCGTTCACAGGACTAGCGGGGAAACAGATACGCAGTATTTT. The chain uses TRBV9 and TRBJ2-3; 12 bases fit TRBD2. This CDR3 is 17 amino acids long. Per germline, CDR1 SGDLS and CDR2 YYNGEE. With 2 bases clipped from V and 3 bases from J, the junction kept 7 bases outside the gene matches. The whole variable domain, remainder taken from reference TRBV9 and TRBJ2-3, is DSGVTQTPKHLITATGQRVTLRCSPRSGDLSVYWYQQSLDQGLQFLIQYYNGEERAKGNILERFSAQQFPDLHSELNLSSLELGDSALYFCASSVHRTSGETDTQYFGPGTRLTVL.

J is TRBJ2-7 and V is TRBV2; D is uncertain. Per germline, CDR1 SNHLY and CDR2 FYNNEI. The CDR3 runs 13 residues. The ends were cut back, 6 bases at V and 5 bases at J, with 14 bases in the middle. CDR3 sequence: CASRGDWGNEQYF. The CDR3, as DNA: TGTGCCAGCAGGGGTGACTGGGGTAACGAGCAGTACTTC.

This chain uses TRBV7-2 with TRBJ2-7; TRBD1 aligns across 7 bases. The V gene end was trimmed by 7 bases and the J gene end by 1 base; junction bases not matched to a gene: 4. Germline assignment: CDR1 SGHTA and CDR2 FQGNSA. The CDR3 is made up of 13 amino acids. CDR3 protein: CASKRDSSYEQYF. CDR3 DNA: TGTGCCAGCAAGAGGGACAGTTCCTACGAGCAGTACTTC.

This clone showed up just a few times. The chain employs TRBV7-2 and TRBJ2-1; 9 bases match TRBD2. There are 17 residues in the CDR3. With V trimmed by 1 base and J by 9 bases, 13 bases remained unmatched. Germline values: CDR1 SGHTA, CDR2 FQGNSA. CDR3 nucleotides: TGTGCCAGCAGCTTAGGCGGGACGGCGGGGGGGCCCCGTGAGCAGTTCTTC. Its protein is CASSLGGTAGGPREQFF.

This chain links TRBV29-1 with TRBJ2-5, with 11 bases aligning to TRBD2. V was clipped by 6 bases and J by 7 bases; unmatched bases: 10. Per the germline V gene, CDR1 is SQVTM and CDR2 is ANQGSEA. This CDR3 region has 14 residues. CDR3 residues: CSVIAGGTRVTQYF. The CDR3 coding sequence is TGCAGCGTAATAGCGGGGGGGACAAGAGTGACCCAGTACTTC.

The chain links TRBV19 to TRBJ2-7, with unresolved D. CDR1 is LNHDA, CDR2 SQIVND, per germline (reference sequence). This CDR3 is built from 15 residues. Trimming stripped 6 bases from V and 6 bases from J, with 21 bases between. Written as DNA, the CDR3 is TGTGCCAGTAGCTCAAATGGGCCCAGGTGGGGCGAGCAGTACTTC. Amino acid sequence: CASSSNGPRWGEQYF.

This clone has more than one count but fewer than ten. The chain carries TRBV5-6 and TRBJ1-1, with 7 bases lining up with TRBD1. CDR3 length: 18 amino acids. Germline assignment: CDR1 SGHDT and CDR2 YYEEEE. V trimming: 3 bases; J trimming: 0 bases; junction bases outside the gene matches: 14. The CDR3 region is CASSWGGDRATMNTEAFF. Written as DNA, the CDR3 is TGTGCCAGCAGCTGGGGAGGTGACAGGGCAACCATGAACACTGAAGCTTTCTTT.

The chain joins TRBV19 to TRBJ2-1; 11 bases map to TRBD2. Germline trimming cut 7 bases from V and 5 bases from J; bases unmatched to any gene: 7. Looked up from germline, CDR1 is LNHDA and CDR2 is SQIVND (reference sequence). There are 15 residues in the CDR3. This CDR3 reads CASTAGLAGHNEQFF. CDR3 nucleotides: TGTGCCAGTACCGCAGGACTAGCGGGCCACAATGAGCAGTTCTTC.

This clone is labeled as medium-sized. The chain employs TRBV5-4 and TRBJ2-2; 11 bases map to TRBD1. The V and J ends lost 2 bases and 6 bases, in that order; junction bases with no gene match: 3. The CDR3 contains 15 residues. The V gene's germline CDR1 is SGHNT and CDR2 YYREEE (reference sequence). The CDR3 here is CASSFRTGGAGELFF. In DNA, the CDR3 is TGTGCCAGCAGCTTCAGGACAGGGGGCGCCGGGGAGCTGTTTTTT.